This T cell receptor (beta chain) comes out of a study of blood T cell repertoires in COVID-19. Overall study context: Samples taken during acute and convalescent COVID-19 were collected in the United States, Italy and Spain. T cells, B-cell-depleted T cells, or PBMCs supplied cDNA or gDNA.

There are 18 residues in the CDR3. Germline V gives CDR1 SGHAT, CDR2 FQNNGV. The ends lost 1 base at V and 5 bases at J; junction bases unmatched: 7. Sequenced by immunoSEQ multiplex PCR; TCRdb stores in-frame clones only, minus some. The sample holds about 180,000 clones, over 75% seen once. The chain combines TRBV11-2 with TRBJ2-5; 16 bases line up with TRBD2. The TCR comes from a human donor with active or convalescent COVID-19. The donor label of this sample is uncertain. Input material: peripheral blood. In DNA, the CDR3 is TGTGCCAGCAGCTTAGGCGGGACTAGCGGGGGGGCCGGTGAGACCCAGTACTTC. Amino acids: CASSLGGTSGGAGETQYF.